This passage covers 20 T cell receptor beta chains from one sample sequenced in a study of CD8 T cells in ankylosing spondylitis. TCRdb passed the 5' RACE reads through MiXCR, listing each CDR3 protein once. The sample yields about 88,000 distinct CDR3 sequences, around 25% seen once. The sample comprised blood, either unsorted or a sorted T cell fraction (not recorded which). The receptors were sampled from a male donor with ankylosing spondylitis or in good health (not recorded which).

This clonotype has just a few counts. CDR3 nucleotide sequence: TGCAGCGTTGAAGACCGGTCGATGGGGGGATACACAGATACGCAGTATTTT. Encoded protein: CSVEDRSMGGYTDTQYF. J is TRBJ2-3 and V is TRBV29-1; D perhaps matches TRBD2 (6 bases). The V end was cut by 0 bases, the J end by 2 bases, with 18 bases between. Germline-derived CDR1 and CDR2 are SQVTM and ANQGSEA. CDR3 length: 17 residues.

The chain has TRBV14 and TRBJ1-2, with D uncertain. CDR1 is SGHDN and CDR2 is FVKESK in the germline V gene. The CDR3 spans 13 residues. V lost 1 base and J 2 bases, leaving 5 bases between the germline ends. DNA of the CDR3: TGTGCCAGCAGCCAAGTGATGAACTATGGCTACACCTTC. It yields the protein CASSQVMNYGYTF.

This CDR3 reads CASSLSGLAGYTDTQYF. The CDR3 DNA reads TGTGCCAGCAGCTTATCTGGACTAGCGGGGTACACAGATACGCAGTATTTT. This chain joins TRBV7-8 and TRBJ2-3; 12 bases map to TRBD2. After removal of 2 bases from V and 2 bases from J, the junction contained 5 bases not matched to a gene. CDR1 is SGHVS, CDR2 FQNEAQ, per germline. The length of the CDR3 is 17 residues.

This CDR3 reads CSARDALSTDTQYF. The CDR3 nucleotides are TGCAGTGCTAGAGACGCCCTTAGCACAGATACGCAGTATTTT. The chain has TRBV20-1 and TRBJ2-3; D unresolved. Germline lookup yields CDR1 DFQATT and CDR2 SNEGSKA (reference sequence). This CDR3 is built from 14 residues. V was cut by 0 bases and J by 0 bases, with 7 bases left in between.

The chain is built from TRBV19 and TRBJ2-1; TRBD2 is a possible D gene (5 bases). Trimming took off 4 bases at V and 8 bases at J, with 15 bases between the two ends. This CDR3 is built from 14 residues. In germline, CDR1 is LNHDA, CDR2 SQIVND (reference sequence). CDR3 coding DNA: TGTGCCAGTAGTACTAATAGAGCGGTCCATGAGCAGTTCTTC. Protein product: CASSTNRAVHEQFF.

This clonotype was found a few times. The chain carries TRBV5-1 and TRBJ1-5; D is uncertain. The length of the CDR3 is 14 residues. The V and J ends lost 4 bases and 4 bases respectively, with 12 bases between them. Germline V gene sequence: CDR1 SGHRS, CDR2 YFSETQ. CDR3 region: CASSLGEWNQPQHF. In DNA, the CDR3 is TGCGCCAGCAGCCTGGGTGAGTGGAATCAGCCCCAGCATTTT.

The J gene is TRBJ1-1, the V gene TRBV20-1; TRBD1 might be the D (6 bases). The CDR3 is made up of 13 amino acids. From germline, CDR1 is DFQATT and CDR2 SNEGSKA (reference sequence). The germline V and J ends were trimmed by 3 bases and 1 base, with 9 bases remaining between them. The CDR3 loop is CSASIQGNTEAFF. For the CDR3, the DNA is TGCAGTGCTAGCATACAGGGGAACACTGAAGCTTTCTTT.

The chain joins TRBV11-1 to TRBJ2-7; D possibly corresponds to TRBD2 (6 bases). Per the germline V gene, CDR1 is SGHAT and CDR2 is FQDESV (reference sequence). Trimming took 0 bases from V and 6 from J, leaving 30 bases between them. This CDR3 comprises 20 residues. CDR3 coding DNA: TGTGCCAGCAGCTTAGCCTGGCCAAACCCTCTGGTAGCGGTGAAAGGCGAGCAGTACTTC. Residues: CASSLAWPNPLVAVKGEQYF.

This clonotype has only a few counts. The rearrangement joins TRBV7-2 to TRBJ2-3; no firm D call. The germline V and J ends were trimmed by 2 bases and 5 bases, with 14 bases remaining between them. Germline V lookup: CDR1 SGHTA, CDR2 FQGNSA. The CDR3 contains 15 residues. CDR3 protein: CASSLPTIYQDTQYF. The CDR3 DNA is TGTGCCAGCAGCTTACCCACAATCTACCAAGATACGCAGTATTTT.

This clonotype was seen many times. The genes are TRBV28 and TRBJ2-2; D is unclear. Trimming shortened V by 7 bases and J by 7 bases, and 10 bases separated the two germline ends. The CDR3 spans 12 residues. Germline loops: CDR1 MDHEN, CDR2 SYDVKM. CDR3 DNA sequence: TGTGCCAGCACCTTATACGGCGGGGAGCTGTTTTTT. Encoded protein: CASTLYGGELFF.

This clonotype was seen at least ten times. This chain connects TRBV20-1 to TRBJ1-1, with a possible D match to TRBD1 (5 bases). The V and J ends lost 4 bases and 1 base respectively, with 16 bases between them. The CDR3 contains 15 residues. The germline V gene encodes CDR1 DFQATT and CDR2 SNEGSKA (reference sequence). This CDR3 is CSATPPGPSNTEAFF. The CDR3 nucleotides read TGCAGTGCTACGCCACCGGGACCATCGAACACTGAAGCTTTCTTT.

V is TRBV5-8 and J is TRBJ2-5; the match to TRBD1 covers 8 bases. V dropped 2 bases and J dropped 5; count of bases not matched to a gene: 5. This CDR3 spans 14 amino acids. CDR1 is SGHTS, CDR2 YDEGEE, per germline. Here the CDR3 reads CASSFGQGMETQYF. CDR3 in DNA: TGTGCCAGCAGCTTCGGACAGGGTATGGAGACCCAGTACTTC.

This clonotype came up a few times. The genes are TRBV12-3 or TRBV12-4 and TRBJ1-2, with a weak D call TRBD1 (6 bases). This CDR3 is built from 14 residues. V shed 5 bases and J shed 0 bases, with 10 bases lying between them. In DNA, the CDR3 is TGTGCCAGCAGTACAGGGAACGCTAACTATGGCTACACCTTC. It yields the protein CASSTGNANYGYTF.

The rearrangement uses TRBV7-3 and TRBJ2-2, with 9 bases aligning to TRBD2. The CDR3 sequence is 16 residues long. The V and J ends lost 1 base and 4 bases, in that order; junction bases with no gene match: 4. The germline V gene has CDR1 SGHTA and CDR2 FQGTGA. DNA of the CDR3: TGTGCCAGCAGCTTAAATGGCGGGAGGGGCACCGGGGAGCTGTTTTTT. Translation: CASSLNGGRGTGELFF.

This clonotype has just a few counts. The chain is built from TRBV5-6 and TRBJ2-1; D remains ambiguous. Deletions cut 3 bases from V and 0 bases from J, with 10 bases between. The CDR3 is made up of 15 amino acids. CDR1 SGHDT and CDR2 YYEEEE come from the germline V gene. The DNA of the CDR3 is TGTGCCAGCAGCTATCTAATGAGCTCCTACAATGAGCAGTTCTTC. Translation: CASSYLMSSYNEQFF.

The sample holds a few counts of this clonotype. DNA for the CDR3: TGTGCCAGCAGCTTAGGGCTAGGGGAGCTGTTTTTT. It yields the protein CASSLGLGELFF. This chain joins TRBV7-6 and TRBJ2-2, with no clear D. The germline V gene encodes CDR1 SGHVS and CDR2 FNYEAQ. This CDR3 is 12 amino acids long. The V end was cut by 1 base, the J end by 8 bases, with 5 bases between. The variable domain in full, with the rest retrieved from reference TRBV7-6 and TRBJ2-2, is GAGVSQSPRYKVTKRGQDVALRCDPISGHVSLYWYRQALGQGPEFLTYFNYEAQQDKSGLPNDRFSAERPEGSISTLTIQRTEQRDSAMYRCASSLGLGELFFGEGSRLTVL.

This clonotype was seen just once. V gene TRBV19 combines with J gene TRBJ1-2; tentative D call: TRBD1 (5 bases). V was clipped by 9 bases and J by 8 bases, with 22 bases between them. This CDR3 region has 14 residues. Germline loops: CDR1 LNHDA, CDR2 SQIVND (reference sequence). The CDR3 loop is CASLLTGTTYGYTF. CDR3 coding DNA: TGTGCCAGCCTACTTACCGGGACTACATACGGCTACACCTTC.

The chain uses TRBV9 and TRBJ1-2; TRBD1 might be the D (5 bases). The germline V gene encodes CDR1 SGDLS and CDR2 YYNGEE. The V gene lost 3 bases and the J gene lost 5 bases, with 5 bases spanning the gap. The CDR3 is 11 residues long. The CDR3 is CASSAGYGYTF. The CDR3 bases are TGTGCCAGCAGCGCAGGGTATGGCTACACCTTC.

In this sample, this clonotype turned up a few times. The V and J genes are TRBV7-6 and TRBJ2-1; 9 bases are a match to TRBD2. In germline, CDR1 is SGHVS, CDR2 FNYEAQ. The V gene end was trimmed by 5 bases and the J gene end by 6 bases; junction bases not matched to a gene: 11. This CDR3 has 16 residues. CDR3 region: CASSGWREGFVNEQFF. CDR3 sequence (DNA): TGTGCCAGCAGCGGGTGGCGGGAGGGCTTTGTCAATGAGCAGTTCTTC.

This chain uses TRBV7-9 with TRBJ2-1, with 8 nucleotides matching TRBD1. Trimming removed 5 bases from V and 15 bases from J; junction bases left unmatched: 9. The germline gives CDR1 SEHNR, CDR2 FQNEAQ (reference sequence). The CDR3 consists of 12 residues. The CDR3: CASSLDRGEAFF. As DNA, the CDR3 is TGTGCCAGCAGCCTTGACAGGGGTGAAGCGTTCTTC.